This is a list of T cell receptor beta chains from one sample in a study of blood T cell repertoires in COVID-19. The table came from immunoSEQ multiplex PCR; TCRdb's copy has only in-frame clones and leaves some out. The table records roughly 180,000 clones, 70% to 90% of them present only once. The sequencing sample was made of peripheral blood. The receptor set was obtained from a woman aged 45 to 65 with COVID-19, enrolled during active disease. CDR3s leave out the opening cysteine and the closing phenylalanine or tryptophan. Each record gives: V gene, CDR3 protein.

V: TRBV6-2/TRBV6-3; CDR3: ASSRTSGGNEQF
V: TRBV7-2; CDR3: ASSRGTSGGGEQF
V: TRBV4-1; CDR3: ASSQDASGTSKNEQF
V: TRBV5-1; CDR3: ASSPPSSYNEQF
V: TRBV2; CDR3: ASMPGQGGFTAKNIQY
V: TRBV19; CDR3: ASSAGQGADGEKLF
V: TRBV6-5; CDR3: ASSNQGPDTQY
V: TRBV5-5; CDR3: ASSLSWAGELF
V: TRBV4-2; CDR3: ASSPALASPQETQY
V: TRBV10-3; CDR3: AISAAGTASNQPQH
V: TRBV5-6; CDR3: ASSPPGLAGAVGANVLT
V: TRBV12-3/TRBV12-4; CDR3: ASSLARDRPQH
V: TRBV29-1; CDR3: SVRQGINEQY
V: TRBV5-6; CDR3: ASSLGTGRNLGAG
V: TRBV6-2/TRBV6-3; CDR3: ASSPLAGGGTDTQY
V: TRBV3-1/TRBV3-2; CDR3: ASSPNNGVEQY
V: TRBV5-4; CDR3: ASSPEPTPDETQY
V: TRBV15; CDR3: ATSSGLAPNEQY
V: TRBV28; CDR3: ASNGGSTDTQY
V: TRBV3-1/TRBV3-2; CDR3: ASSQGYFSGANVLT
V: TRBV3-1/TRBV3-2; CDR3: ASSQGGGVSNEQF
V: TRBV28; CDR3: ASSLRGNYGYT
V: TRBV27; CDR3: ASSPLAGGHGEQF
V: TRBV19; CDR3: ASSKPRDSATNEKLF
V: TRBV21-1; CDR3: ASRTGPSHV
V: TRBV6-1; CDR3: ASSEEEQGFQETQY
V: TRBV11-3; CDR3: ASSLDPVGGALYEQY
V: TRBV5-4; CDR3: ASSLEAGGTDTQY
V: TRBV7-2; CDR3: ASSLAPRQVNYGYT
V: TRBV2; CDR3: AGSGTENTGELF
V: TRBV5-4; CDR3: ASSLTSGGKETQY
V: TRBV24-1; CDR3: ATSDFRTALSSNEKLF
V: TRBV19; CDR3: ASRPSGMPTGELF
V: TRBV6-1; CDR3: ASSEAGQGVGGNTEAF
V: TRBV6-5; CDR3: ASGPANYGYT
V: TRBV6-1; CDR3: ASSEGDYGAYEQY
V: TRBV6-5; CDR3: ASSYRQDTEAF
V: TRBV7-9; CDR3: ASSLDPGILNSPLH
V: TRBV27; CDR3: ASSYEGGAGQPQH
V: TRBV19; CDR3: ATMTGDSGNTIY
V: TRBV11-3; CDR3: ASSLGGQGDIQY
V: TRBV15; CDR3: ATSRGQISSYEQY
V: TRBV6-6; CDR3: ASSALAGYNEQF
V: TRBV7-6; CDR3: ASSPLSGDTGELF
V: TRBV2; CDR3: ASSQRQEQLYGYT
V: TRBV6-1; CDR3: ASSAYKGTGNYEQY
V: TRBV3-1/TRBV3-2; CDR3: ASSQGDSRNTEAF
V: TRBV29-1; CDR3: SVEDPRDKVNIQY
V: TRBV4-2; CDR3: ASSQEYSGGGRETQY
V: TRBV5-1; CDR3: ASSPGTGLGNTIY
V: TRBV30; CDR3: AWTPGGPGTDTQY
V: TRBV6-5; CDR3: ASSYGLAAYEQY
V: TRBV7-9; CDR3: ASSLDLDLDQETQY
V: TRBV6-5; CDR3: ASTKTANTEAF
V: TRBV7-8; CDR3: ASSSPGVAGVYNEQF
V: TRBV27; CDR3: ASRNGGGFSYEQY
V: TRBV7-3; CDR3: ASSSGGEAGNTIY
V: TRBV6-5; CDR3: ASSSARQGARNEQF
V: TRBV30; CDR3: AWSRGQGIPTLHEQY
V: TRBV18; CDR3: ASSPKNRGRGTYEQF